This T cell receptor beta chain was captured in a study of shared clonotypes between healthy human individuals. Here immunoSEQ multiplex PCR was the method, and the copy in TCRdb shows in-frame clones only, minus some. The sample records 2 million to 2.5 million clones, around 93% being singletons. The specimen was naive CD4+ T cells from PBMCs. Subset here: CD45RA+ positively selected. This clonotype was obtained from a man between 18 and 29 years old in good health. Some clones in this sample may be carry-over from other donors' samples.

The CDR3 protein is CASSPWTSGTDTQYF. CDR3 bases: TGTGCCAGCTCACCCTGGACTAGCGGCACAGATACGCAGTATTTT. The rearrangement links TRBV18 to TRBJ2-3, with TRBD2 identical over 9 bases. From germline, CDR1 is KGHSH and CDR2 LQKENI. This CDR3 has 15 residues. The trim removed 3 bases at V and 1 base at J, leaving 2 bases unmatched.